These 8 T cell receptor beta chains share one sample of origin, sequenced in a study of Graves' ophthalmopathy and Graves' hyperthyroidism. RNA served as the template for amplifying TCR beta CDR3 regions. Following a first-round RT-PCR that used HTBI primers, a second-round multiplex PCR was carried out. TCRdb reprocessed the multiplex PCR reads with MiXCR, giving one entry per CDR3 protein. Here the sample spans a few hundred thousand distinct CDR3 sequences, 17% being singletons. The sample taken for sequencing was peripheral blood. These receptors all stem from an adult woman with stable Graves' hyperthyroidism.

This clonotype was counted many times. This chain joins TRBV6-2 or TRBV6-3 and TRBJ1-1; D unclear. V was cut by 2 bases and J by 7 bases, with 8 bases left in between. Germline V CDR1 and CDR2: MNHEY, SVGEGT. This CDR3 region has 12 residues. The chain's CDR3 is CASSYQDYEAFF. The DNA of the CDR3 is TGTGCCAGCAGTTACCAGGACTATGAAGCTTTCTTT.

This clonotype was observed many times. This chain connects TRBV7-2 to TRBJ2-7; D remains ambiguous. The germline V and J ends were trimmed by 5 bases and 2 bases, with 10 bases remaining between them. The CDR3 sequence is 13 residues long. Germline CDR1 reads SGHTA; CDR2 reads FQGNSA. The CDR3 nucleotides read TGTGCCAGCAGCCCGCTACTAACCTACGAGCAGTACTTC. It encodes CASSPLLTYEQYF.

The table lists this clonotype with many counts. A much larger clone differs from this one at a single base, so this may be a read error. The rearrangement joins TRBV27 to TRBJ1-5, with D perhaps TRBD1 (5 bases). Trimming took 3 bases from V and 7 from J, leaving 10 bases between them. Germline CDR1 is MNHEY and CDR2 is SMNVEV (reference sequence). CDR3 length equals 13 residues. The CDR3 spells CASSLGGWQPQHF. The DNA for the CDR3 is TGTGCCAGCAGTTTGGGGGGATGGCAGCCCCAGCATTTT.

This clonotype has at least ten counts. V usage is TRBV7-8 and J usage is TRBJ2-7, with TRBD1 matching over 9 bases. CDR1 and CDR2 (germline): SGHVS, FQNEAQ. The CDR3 spans 15 residues. V gave up 4 bases and J gave up 2 bases; unmatched junction bases: 6. The CDR3 region is CASSSYRGLPYEQYF. In DNA form, the CDR3 reads TGTGCCAGCAGCTCCTACAGGGGGCTTCCCTACGAGCAGTACTTC. Combining the CDR3 with reference TRBV7-8 and TRBJ2-7 gives the whole variable domain GAGVSQSPRYKVAKRGQDVALRCDPISGHVSLFWYQQALGQGPEFLTYFQNEAQLDKSGLPSDRFFAERPEGSVSTLKIQRTQQEDSAVYLCASSSYRGLPYEQYFGPGTRLTVT.

In nucleotides, the CDR3 is TGTGCCAGCAACCTCCTCAATAGCAATCAGCCCCAGCATTTT. This codes for CASNLLNSNQPQHF. This chain connects TRBV12-3 or TRBV12-4 to TRBJ1-5; D not resolved. The CDR3 totals 14 residues. Trimming pared 7 bases from V and 0 bases from J, leaving 10 bases between.

This clonotype was found many times. This chain uses TRBV28 with TRBJ2-2; TRBD2 agrees at 7 bases. Germline V gene sequence: CDR1 MDHEN, CDR2 SYDVKM. The CDR3 has 17 residues. The junction had 7 bases not matched to a gene; V was cut back by 2 bases and J by 1 base. The CDR3 DNA is TGTGCCAGCAGTTTAAGCCTAGCGGCCCTGAACACCGGGGAGCTGTTTTTT. Its translation is CASSLSLAALNTGELFF.

The chain is built from TRBV12-3 or TRBV12-4 and TRBJ1-1; 7 bases agree with TRBD1. The CDR3 loop spans 14 amino acids. The ends lost 6 bases at V and 5 bases at J; junction bases unmatched: 9. The CDR3 coding sequence is TGTGCCAGCAGCGATTACAGGGGTCTGACTGAAGCTTTCTTT. Its protein product is CASSDYRGLTEAFF.

This clonotype appeared many times. The V and J genes are TRBV20-1 and TRBJ1-2; possible D gene TRBD1, 5 bases. V shed 6 bases and J shed 4 bases, with 24 bases lying between them. This CDR3 comprises 16 residues. Looked up from germline, CDR1 is DFQATT and CDR2 is SNEGSKA (reference sequence). The chain's CDR3 is CSAPPTIRGDFYGYTF. The DNA for the CDR3 is TGCAGTGCCCCGCCGACAATAAGAGGGGACTTCTATGGCTACACCTTC.